This T cell receptor (beta chain) emerged from a study of Ad26.COV2.S vaccination and SARS-CoV-2 variants. Overall study context: Of the COV1001 trial arms, the Ad26.COV2.S arm included the donor.

The treatment: 15 to 20 received Ad26.COV2.S at low or high dose, single or two shots; about 5 received placebo; per-sample allocation not given. Day 63 following the first vaccine or placebo injection was when the samples were taken. This person who donated was an adult of 18-55 years in Boston. Some clones are missing from TCRdb's copy, which holds only in-frame ones; the method was immunoSEQ multiplex PCR. The sample holds hundreds of thousands of clones; 75% to 90% are singletons and the top ten take approximately 12%. There are 16 residues in the CDR3. V was shortened by 3 bases and J by 0 bases, with 12 bases between the two germline ends. The germline V gene encodes CDR1 ENHRY and CDR2 SYGVKD.

The receptor was derived from a person between 18 and 60 years old who received the Ad26.COV2.S COVID-19 vaccine or a placebo. The sample was peripheral blood, taken in a trial of Ad26.COV2.S vaccine versus placebo. The chain uses TRBV10-3 and TRBJ1-3, with no clear D. This CDR3 is CAISEIGPSSGNTIYF. The CDR3 region has the DNA TGTGCCATCAGTGAAATAGGGCCTAGCTCTGGAAACACCATATATTTT.